Here is one TCR beta chain with its context. Its antigen is currently unknown. Germline V gene data show CDR1 as MNHEY and CDR2 as SMNVEV (reference sequence). The CDR3 is 16 amino acids. V gave up 4 bases and J gave up 1 base, with 13 bases separating them. These data come from a study of shared clonotypes between healthy human individuals. It was CD45RO-negative cells, positively selected for CCR7, that made up naive CD8 cells, with terminally differentiated effector memory CD45RA+ cells excluded. Findings and caveats of the study: Clonotypes which were not shared had lower generation probabilities than clonotypes that all four donors shared.

For sorted subsets, approximately 180 ng DNA per replicate equaled approximately 30,000 T cell genomes. Profiling relied on immunoSEQ multiplex PCR, and the TCRdb table lists in-frame clones only, not all of them. The repertoire consists of around 2,000,000 clones, with about 94% occurring once and the leading ten covering around 1.2%. The chain carries TRBV27 and TRBJ2-2; TRBD1 or TRBD2 may be the D gene (5 bases each). Sequencing used naive CD8+ T cells sorted from blood. This clonotype was sampled from a man aged 18 to 30 in good health. Here the CDR3 DNA reads TGTGCCAGCAGTTCTTTAGAGGGGTTGAACACCGGGGAGCTGTTTTTT. Translated: CASSSLEGLNTGELFF.